This T cell receptor beta chain was sequenced for a study of low-dose radiotherapy and immunotherapy resistance in tumors. Germline V CDR1 and CDR2: MNHGY, SAAAGT. The CDR3 is 14 residues long. With 4 bases removed from V and 4 bases from J, the gap between germline ends came to 12 bases. The time point denotes: after trial treatment. Treatment described: LDRT plus nivolumab, ipilimumab, low-dose cyclophosphamide and aspirin (RACIN trial). First-strand cDNA used TRAV- and TRBV-specific primers, covering alpha and beta chains. TCRs were amplified for around 21 PCR cycles with a constant-region primer and V-primer adapter. TCRdb reprocessed the reads with MiXCR, giving one entry per CDR3 protein. The data contain about 35,000 distinct CDR3 sequences, more than 20% of them singletons.

The input for sequencing was PBMCs, taken after low-dose radiotherapy plus immunotherapy. The chain employs TRBV6-8 and TRBJ2-3; a possible D gene is TRBD1 (6 bases). This clonotype was obtained from a female donor with ovarian cancer. The DNA of the CDR3 is TGTGCCAGCAGTTTTGTCAGGGGCCCAGATACGCAGTATTTT. The encoded protein is CASSFVRGPDTQYF.